These 14 T cell receptor beta chains came from one sample sequenced in a study of PD-L1 blockade in urothelial cancer. Time point in this sample: peripheral blood 6 weeks after treatment start. Profiled with immunoSEQ multiplex PCR; TCRdb holds only in-frame clones, not every one. The table has about 45,000 clones, 83% seen once. Here the sequenced sample was PBMCs, taken around atezolizumab (anti-PD-L1) treatment. These receptors came from a man aged 55 to 70 with urothelial cancer.

The chain links TRBV11-2 to TRBJ1-2; D unresolved. The V gene lost 5 bases and the J gene lost 2 bases, with 12 bases spanning the gap. The germline V gene has CDR1 SGHAT and CDR2 FQNNGV. This CDR3 spans 14 amino acids. CDR3 in DNA: TGTGCCAGCAGCCGAAATTCGGGGAACTATGGCTACACCTTC. Translation gives CASSRNSGNYGYTF.

The gene calls are TRBV4-1 and TRBJ2-1; D not resolved. The CDR3 loop spans 12 amino acids. Germline-derived CDR1 and CDR2 are MGHRA and YSYEKL. V was trimmed by 4 bases and J by 10 bases, leaving 11 bases between them. The CDR3 protein is CASSPSLREQFF. The CDR3 DNA reads as TGCGCCAGCAGCCCATCCTTGCGAGAGCAGTTCTTC.

The genes are TRBV25-1 and TRBJ2-6; D is uncertain. CDR3 length equals 16 residues. V was shortened by 4 bases and J by 1 base, with 11 bases between the two germline ends. From germline, CDR1 is MGHDK and CDR2 SYGVNS. The DNA of the CDR3 is TGTGCCAGCAGTGCACCTGAGATTTCTGGGGCCAACGTCCTGACTTTC. The encoded protein is CASSAPEISGANVLTF.

The J gene is TRBJ2-1, the V gene TRBV9; D remains unclear. Per germline, CDR1 SGDLS and CDR2 YYNGEE. CDR3 length equals 15 residues. V lost 1 base, J lost 0 bases, and 8 bases lay in between. In nucleotides, the CDR3 is TGTGCCAGCAGCGTACAGGCGAGCTCCTACAATGAGCAGTTCTTC. Encoded protein: CASSVQASSYNEQFF.

The chain employs TRBV5-1 and TRBJ2-7; possibly TRBD1 for D (6 bases). V was cut by 4 bases and J by 9 bases, with 23 bases left in between. The CDR3 loop spans 15 amino acids. From germline, CDR1 is SGHRS and CDR2 YFSETQ. The CDR3 reads CASSQEVGQLAGQYF. CDR3 DNA: TGCGCCAGCAGCCAGGAGGTCGGACAGCTTGCGGGGCAGTACTTC.

This clone was recorded only once. The J gene is TRBJ2-1, the V gene TRBV6-6; D gene uncertain. V was clipped by 6 bases and J by 1 base, with 10 bases between them. The CDR3 totals 14 residues. The V gene's germline CDR1 is MNHNY and CDR2 SVGAGI (reference sequence). The CDR3 bases are TGTGCCAGCAGACCCGCCGGGTCCTACAATGAGCAGTTCTTC. It codes for CASRPAGSYNEQFF.

V usage is TRBV5-6 and J usage is TRBJ1-6; the D is unclear. V was cut by 3 bases and J by 8 bases, with 15 bases left in between. This CDR3 is built from 15 residues. CDR1 SGHDT and CDR2 YYEEEE come from the germline V gene. This chain's CDR3 is CASSYQSSRDSPLHF. The CDR3 coding sequence is TGTGCCAGCAGCTATCAATCCTCGAGAGATTCACCCCTCCACTTT.

The rearrangement joins TRBV28 to TRBJ1-3; the match to TRBD1 covers 8 bases. The germline CDR1 and CDR2 sequences are MDHEN and SYDVKM. This CDR3 has 17 amino acids. V lost 2 bases to trimming and J lost 0 bases; unmatched junction nucleotides: 6. The chain's CDR3 is CASSLAGGSHSGNTIYF. The CDR3 nucleotides are TGTGCCAGCAGTTTAGCAGGGGGCTCACACTCTGGAAACACCATATATTTT.

V is TRBV6-1 and J is TRBJ2-2; D perhaps matches TRBD1 (6 bases). Between the trimmed V and J ends, which lost 3 bases and 1 base, there was a span of 15 bases. The CDR3 sequence is 17 residues long. Germline V gene lookup returns CDR1 MNHNS and CDR2 SASEGT. The CDR3 reads CASSEQSDRRNTGELFF. CDR3 coding DNA: TGTGCCAGCAGTGAGCAATCAGACAGGCGGAACACCGGGGAGCTGTTTTTT.

This chain links TRBV11-2 with TRBJ1-4; tentative D call: TRBD1 (5 bases). Per germline, CDR1 SGHAT and CDR2 FQNNGV. CDR3 size: 15 residues. V was shortened by 5 bases and J by 4 bases, with 14 bases between the two germline ends. CDR3 bases: TGTGCCAGCAGCCCGGCAGGGCCCGTTAATGAAAAACTGTTTTTT. Amino acid sequence: CASSPAGPVNEKLFF. The full variable domain, rest sourced from reference TRBV11-2 and TRBJ1-4, is EAGVAQSPRYKIIEKRQSVAFWCNPISGHATLYWYQQILGQGPKLLIQFQNNGVVDDSQLPKDRFSAERLKGVDSTLKIQPAKLEDSAVYLCASSPAGPVNEKLFFGSGTQLSVL.

V usage is TRBV11-2 and J usage is TRBJ2-7, with D possibly being TRBD2 (5 bases). The CDR3 spans 13 residues. V dropped 7 bases and J dropped 8 bases, with 18 bases sitting between them. Per germline, CDR1 SGHAT and CDR2 FQNNGV. The CDR3 region is CASTPGNLYQQYF. For the CDR3, the DNA is TGTGCCAGCACACCCGGGAACCTCTATCAGCAGTACTTC.

The gene calls are TRBV6-1 and TRBJ1-2, with 7 bases fitting TRBD1. Germline trimming cut 5 bases from V and 4 bases from J; bases unmatched to any gene: 4. Germline CDR1 is MNHNS and CDR2 is SASEGT. The CDR3 spans 13 residues. The CDR3 loop is CASSQTGFYGYTF. The CDR3, as DNA: TGTGCCAGCAGTCAGACAGGGTTCTATGGCTACACCTTC.

The chain links TRBV6-5 to TRBJ2-7, with a weak D call TRBD1 (6 bases). V lost 9 bases and J lost 3, with 15 bases in between. CDR1 MNHEY and CDR2 SVGAGI come from the germline V gene. The CDR3 contains 13 residues. In DNA form, the CDR3 reads TGTGCCAGTTGGGGCAGGGGCCACTACGAGCAGTACTTC. This gives the protein CASWGRGHYEQYF.

V usage is TRBV6-1 and J usage is TRBJ1-2; 7 bases fit TRBD1. The CDR3 has 13 amino acids. V gave up 9 bases and J gave up 7 bases; unmatched junction bases: 11. CDR1 MNHNS and CDR2 SASEGT come from the germline V gene. CDR3 region: CASQGRAGGGYTF. The CDR3 coding sequence is TGTGCCAGTCAGGGACGAGCAGGGGGTGGCTACACCTTC.